These 29 T cell receptor beta chains share one sample of origin, sequenced in a study of blood T cell repertoires in COVID-19. Clones were read by immunoSEQ multiplex PCR, and TCRdb kept only the in-frame ones, dropping some. The sample has roughly 340,000 clones, 88% seen once. Sequenced material: peripheral blood. The origin of the receptors is a woman in her sixties or seventies with COVID-19, enrolled during active disease.

The rearrangement joins TRBV19 to TRBJ2-7; 9 bases match TRBD2. Trimming took 0 bases from V and 7 from J; bases not matched to a gene: 4. In germline, CDR1 is LNHDA, CDR2 SQIVND (reference sequence). This CDR3 has 14 residues. As DNA, the CDR3 is TGTGCCAGTAGTATAGAACTAGCGGGTGGAGAGCAGTACTTC. This gives the protein CASSIELAGGEQYF.

V is TRBV28 and J is TRBJ1-2; D not certain. The V end was cut by 2 bases, the J end by 8 bases, with 12 bases between. The CDR3 contains 13 residues. From germline, CDR1 is MDHEN and CDR2 SYDVKM. CDR3 coding DNA: TGTGCCAGCAGTTTAACTATACCTGGCGGCTACACCTTC. It translates to CASSLTIPGGYTF.

This clone appeared once. The gene calls are TRBV21-1 and TRBJ1-2. TRBV21-1 is annotated as a pseudogene. The CDR3 spans 13 residues. The CDR3 spells CASSFRENYGYTF. Here the CDR3 DNA reads TGTGCCAGCAGCTTCCGGGAAAACTATGGCTACACCTTC.

The J gene is TRBJ2-2, the V gene TRBV27; 7 bases match TRBD2. Germline V gives CDR1 MNHEY, CDR2 SMNVEV (reference sequence). V shed 2 bases, J shed 5 bases, and the junction held 2 bases outside the gene matches. This CDR3 region has 14 residues. The CDR3 reads CASSLRGGTGELFF. In DNA form, the CDR3 reads TGTGCCAGCAGTTTAAGGGGAGGGACCGGGGAGCTGTTTTTT.

The chain uses TRBV12-3 or TRBV12-4 and TRBJ1-5, with D possibly being TRBD1 (6 bases). The CDR3 sequence is 12 residues long. The germline V and J ends were trimmed by 5 bases and 5 bases, with 7 bases remaining between them. The CDR3 DNA reads TGTGCCAGCAGTGACAGGTATCAGCCCCAGCATTTT. Translated, it gives CASSDRYQPQHF.

The CDR3 region has the DNA TGTGCCAGCAGCTCCAAGGACAGGGCCACTGAAGCTTTCTTT. Protein: CASSSKDRATEAFF. The rearrangement joins TRBV7-9 to TRBJ1-1, with TRBD1 identical over 8 bases. CDR1 and CDR2 from the germline V gene are SEHNR and FQNEAQ (reference sequence). Germline trimming cut 4 bases from V and 4 bases from J; bases unmatched to any gene: 5. The CDR3 length is 14 residues. Looking up the rest from reference TRBV7-9 and TRBJ1-1 gives the full variable domain: DTGVSQNPRHKITKRGQNVTFRCDPISEHNRLYWYRQTLGQGPEFLTYFQNEAQLEKSRLLSDRFSAERPKGSFSTLEIQRTEQGDSAMYLCASSSKDRATEAFFGQGTRLTVV.

The V and J genes are TRBV23-1 and TRBJ1-3, with 9 bases identical to TRBD1. TRBV23-1 is an ORF; its function is uncertain. After removal of 0 bases from V and 1 base from J, the junction contained 4 bases not matched to a gene. The CDR3 sequence is 17 residues long. CDR3 coding DNA: TGCGCCAGCAGTCAATCGGGGGACAGGGCGTCTGGAAACACCATATATTTT. Protein sequence: CASSQSGDRASGNTIYF.

This chain connects TRBV6-2 or TRBV6-3 to TRBJ1-1; 9 bases agree with TRBD1. J was trimmed by 0 bases and V by 2 bases; bases with no gene match: 4. The germline V gene has CDR1 MNHEY and CDR2 SVGEGT. The CDR3 extends over 16 amino acids. CDR3 residues: CASSYPGQGLNTEAFF. The CDR3 DNA reads as TGTGCCAGCAGTTACCCTGGACAGGGGTTGAACACTGAAGCTTTCTTT.

The V and J genes are TRBV28 and TRBJ2-5, with TRBD2 matching 7 bases. Germline V gene sequence: CDR1 MDHEN, CDR2 SYDVKM. CDR3 length: 16 residues. J gave up 4 bases and V 3 bases, and 11 bases lay outside the gene matches. The CDR3 spells CASSFPGGKLRETQYF. CDR3 DNA: TGTGCCAGCAGTTTTCCCGGGGGGAAGTTGAGAGAGACCCAGTACTTC.

This chain links TRBV5-1 with TRBJ1-3, with D unclear. The germline V gene has CDR1 SGHRS and CDR2 YFSETQ. The CDR3 totals 14 residues. V lost 4 bases and J lost 0, with 8 bases in between. The CDR3 DNA follows: TGCGCCAGCAGCACGGGGAGCTCTGGAAACACCATATATTTT. This codes for CASSTGSSGNTIYF.

This sequence joins TRBV23-1 and TRBJ1-1; a weak D match, TRBD1 (6 bases). TRBV23-1 is labeled an ORF, and its function is uncertain. V dropped 7 bases and J dropped 5 bases, with 8 bases sitting between them. The CDR3 loop spans 11 amino acids. CDR3 amino acids: CASKQGTEAFF. CDR3 nucleotides: TGCGCCAGCAAGCAGGGGACTGAAGCTTTCTTT.

This chain connects TRBV11-3 to TRBJ1-4; a weak D match, TRBD1 (5 bases). The V and J ends lost 2 bases and 6 bases respectively, with 13 bases between them. CDR3 size: 15 residues. Germline V gene data show CDR1 as SGHNT and CDR2 as YENEEA. CDR3 loop: CASSLTGRRDEKLFF. The CDR3 nucleotides are TGTGCCAGCAGCTTAACAGGAAGGCGCGATGAAAAACTGTTTTTT.

The chain couples TRBV6-5 to TRBJ2-7; TRBD1 might be the D (5 bases). CDR3 size: 14 residues. Trimming cost V 5 bases and J 2 bases, with 13 bases left between them. Per the germline V gene, CDR1 is MNHEY and CDR2 is SVGAGI. This CDR3 reads CASSLGQGTYEQYF. The CDR3 nucleotides read TGTGCCAGCAGTCTAGGGCAGGGAACCTACGAGCAGTACTTC.

This clone is a singleton in its sample. The chain uses TRBV28 and TRBJ1-5, with 9 bases lining up with TRBD1. The CDR3 extends over 15 amino acids. Germline CDR1 is MDHEN and CDR2 is SYDVKM. Trimming removed 2 bases from V and 6 bases from J; junction bases left unmatched: 5. DNA of the CDR3: TGTGCCAGCAGTTTAGACAGGGGGAAGAGTCAGCCCCAGCATTTT. It specifies CASSLDRGKSQPQHF.

This sequence joins TRBV5-1 and TRBJ1-1, with D maybe TRBD1 (6 bases). CDR1 is SGHRS and CDR2 is YFSETQ in the germline V gene. The CDR3 is 15 residues long. V shed 3 bases and J shed 1 base, with 13 bases lying between them. The DNA for the CDR3 is TGCGCCAGCAGCTCACTAGGACAGCCGAACACTGAAGCTTTCTTT. Its protein product is CASSSLGQPNTEAFF.

The genes are TRBV5-4 and TRBJ1-2; D not certain. In germline, CDR1 is SGHNT, CDR2 YYREEE (reference sequence). The CDR3 sequence is 13 residues long. The ends were cut back, 4 bases at V and 0 bases at J, with 7 bases in the middle. The CDR3, as DNA: TGTGCCAGCAGCCGGGAGTCTAACTATGGCTACACCTTC. This sequence encodes CASSRESNYGYTF.

This clone appeared many times. The chain combines TRBV12-5 with TRBJ2-3; 10 bases line up with TRBD2. The CDR3 has 17 amino acids. The V and J ends lost 5 bases and 2 bases, in that order; junction bases with no gene match: 10. CDR1 is LGHNT and CDR2 is FRNRAP in the germline V gene. The CDR3: CASGPDLAGGSTDTQYF. CDR3 in DNA: TGTGCTAGTGGTCCGGATTTAGCGGGGGGCTCCACAGATACGCAGTATTTT.

The J gene is TRBJ1-3, the V gene TRBV9; the D is unclear. Germline V gene lookup returns CDR1 SGDLS and CDR2 YYNGEE. V lost 0 bases and J lost 0, with 7 bases in between. The CDR3 sequence is 15 residues long. The CDR3 nucleotides are TGTGCCAGCAGCGTAGCATCTAGCTCTGGAAACACCATATATTTT. It codes for CASSVASSSGNTIYF.

The chain couples TRBV6-1 to TRBJ1-1; D possibly corresponds to TRBD1 (5 bases). The CDR3 is 13 residues long. CDR1 MNHNS and CDR2 SASEGT come from the germline V gene. V lost 2 bases to trimming and J lost 4 bases, with 8 bases between them. In DNA, the CDR3 is TGTGCCAGCAGTGAATTGGGGGGCACTGAAGCTTTCTTT. Translation: CASSELGGTEAFF.

The rearrangement joins TRBV19 to TRBJ2-1; possibly TRBD2 for D (5 bases). Trimming shortened V by 4 bases and J by 3 bases, and 13 bases separated the two germline ends. Germline CDR1 is LNHDA and CDR2 is SQIVND (reference sequence). The CDR3 spans 15 residues. Here the CDR3 reads CASSTSGGRYNEQFF. The CDR3 coding sequence is TGTGCCAGTAGTACGTCCGGCGGGCGCTACAATGAGCAGTTCTTC.

The rearrangement uses TRBV28 and TRBJ1-2; 7 positions match TRBD1. The V gene end was trimmed by 3 bases and the J gene end by 5 bases; junction bases not matched to a gene: 12. The CDR3 totals 16 residues. Germline CDR1 reads MDHEN; CDR2 reads SYDVKM. CDR3 region: CASSFGQDNHRYGYTF. The CDR3 DNA sequence: TGTGCCAGCAGTTTCGGACAGGACAATCATAGATATGGCTACACCTTC.

This clone was detected a few times. The chain employs TRBV12-3 or TRBV12-4 and TRBJ1-2; D is unclear. Trimming cost V 2 bases and J 6 bases, with 7 bases left between them. The CDR3 is made up of 12 amino acids. The CDR3 nucleotides are TGTGCCAGCAGTTTAATGGCAAATGGCTACACCTTC. It codes for CASSLMANGYTF.

This rearrangement joins TRBV6-2 or TRBV6-3 to TRBJ2-1; 12 positions match TRBD2. CDR1 and CDR2 from the germline V gene are MNHEY and SVGEGT. The CDR3 loop spans 20 amino acids. After removal of 1 base from V and 2 bases from J, the junction contained 12 bases not matched to a gene. CDR3 sequence reads: CASSYFNRLAGDGAYNEQFF. The CDR3 coding sequence is TGTGCCAGCAGTTACTTTAATCGACTAGCGGGGGACGGGGCCTACAATGAGCAGTTCTTC.

The chain links TRBV2 to TRBJ1-5, with TRBD1 matching over 7 bases. Germline V lookup: CDR1 SNHLY, CDR2 FYNNEI. The CDR3 contains 15 residues. J was trimmed by 3 bases and V by 0 bases; bases with no gene match: 2. Here the CDR3 reads CASSEATGNNQPQHF. In DNA, the CDR3 is TGTGCCAGCAGTGAAGCGACAGGGAACAATCAGCCCCAGCATTTT.

In DNA, the CDR3 is TGTGCCAGCAAGGCACGGGGAGCGGCGTACACTGAAGCTTTCTTT. This gives the protein CASKARGAAYTEAFF. The chain has TRBV28 and TRBJ1-1; D call uncertain. Germline V gene sequence: CDR1 MDHEN, CDR2 SYDVKM. Trimming took off 7 bases at V and 3 bases at J, with 18 bases between the two ends. The length of the CDR3 is 15 residues.

The CDR3 nucleotides read TGCGCCAGCAGCCCGGGGACAGGGGGTGTCTACGAGCAGTACTTC. Its translation is CASSPGTGGVYEQYF. V gene TRBV5-1 combines with J gene TRBJ2-7; 11 bases align to TRBD1. This CDR3 has 15 residues. Germline trimming cut 4 bases from V and 3 bases from J; bases unmatched to any gene: 6. Germline V lookup: CDR1 SGHRS, CDR2 YFSETQ.

This clone was seen just once. The V gene is TRBV5-4, the J gene TRBJ1-6, with a tentative D call TRBD1 (5 bases). The germline gives CDR1 SGHNT, CDR2 YYREEE (reference sequence). The CDR3 contains 15 residues. V was shortened by 3 bases and J by 7 bases, with 14 bases between the two germline ends. The DNA for the CDR3 is TGTGCCAGCAGCTCGGTCGCCAGGGAAAATTCACCCCTCCACTTT. Translated: CASSSVARENSPLHF.

The CDR3 is CASSLDEYTDTQYF. The CDR3 nucleotides read TGCGCCAGCAGCCTAGACGAGTACACAGATACGCAGTATTTT. The chain couples TRBV4-1 to TRBJ2-3, with no clear D. The CDR3 has 14 amino acids. Per germline, CDR1 MGHRA and CDR2 YSYEKL. The germline V and J ends were trimmed by 4 bases and 2 bases, with 10 bases remaining between them.

The chain carries TRBV6-1 and TRBJ1-1; D is undetermined. CDR1 is MNHNS, CDR2 SASEGT, per germline. This CDR3 comprises 12 residues. Trimming shortened V by 1 base and J by 5 bases, and 5 bases separated the two germline ends. CDR3 nucleotides: TGTGCCAGCAGTGAAGTGAGGACTGAAGCTTTCTTT. Encoded protein: CASSEVRTEAFF.